The 31 T cell receptor beta chains below come from one sample, sequenced in a study of shared clonotypes between healthy human individuals (dated by TCRdb to 2018 to 2021). The receptor library was made with the immunoSEQ multiplex PCR assay. This immuneACCESS table, as held by TCRdb, lists in-frame sequences with V and J called but not all clones. Of the missing ones, under half trace to an unresolved V gene in checked studies; the others have no known cause. The sample table shows about 560,000 clones, and around three quarters are seen once. The leading ten clones occupy around 12% of the sample. Sequencing was done on a sample of PBMCs. The receptors shown here come from a woman aged 40 to 50 in good health. Some clones in this sample may be carry-over from other donors' samples.

A single count supports this clone. The chain links TRBV5-8 to TRBJ2-3; a possible D gene is TRBD2 (7 bases). Germline V CDR1 and CDR2: SGHTS, YDEGEE. V was pared by 4 bases and J by 0 bases, with 15 bases between. The CDR3 covers 16 residues. The CDR3 region has the DNA TGTGCCAGCAGCCCGGGGGGCGGGCGAAGCACAGATACGCAGTATTTT. It specifies CASSPGGGRSTDTQYF.

Notes on this clone: Being one base from a much bigger clone, this may be a read error. This chain links TRBV7-3 with TRBJ1-5; D remains ambiguous. The germline V gene encodes CDR1 SGHTA and CDR2 FQGTGA. The CDR3 totals 13 residues. V shed 2 bases and J shed 0 bases, with 2 bases lying between them. CDR3 loop: CASSLSSNQPQHF. The CDR3 DNA reads TGTGCCAGCAGCTTATCTAGCAATCAGCCCCAGCATTTT.

This clone was found once. This sequence joins TRBV9 and TRBJ2-2; 7 bases align to TRBD1. Germline CDR1 is SGDLS and CDR2 is YYNGEE. V lost 0 bases and J lost 8; bases outside the gene matches: 7. The CDR3 contains 15 residues. CDR3 sequence: CASSVDAGGDGELFF. CDR3 nucleotide sequence: TGTGCCAGCAGCGTAGACGCAGGGGGTGATGGGGAGCTGTTTTTT.

This sequence joins TRBV15 and TRBJ2-5, with 9 bases lining up with TRBD2. The CDR3 sequence is 13 residues long. Germline CDR1 reads LNHNV; CDR2 reads YYDKDF (reference sequence). V shed 8 bases, J shed 1 base, and the junction held 2 bases outside the gene matches. The CDR3 spells CATSTSGQETQYF. The DNA for the CDR3 is TGTGCCACCTCGACTAGCGGCCAAGAGACCCAGTACTTC.

This CDR3 is CASKVGGRVYNEQFF. The CDR3 region has the DNA TGTGCCAGCAAGGTGGGCGGGAGGGTCTACAATGAGCAGTTCTTC. The rearrangement joins TRBV2 to TRBJ2-1; 9 nucleotides agree with TRBD2. CDR3 length: 15 amino acids. Germline CDR1 and CDR2: SNHLY and FYNNEI. Trimming at V came to 7 bases and at J to 3 bases, leaving 7 bases not matched to a gene.

The sample holds a few counts of this clone. No DNA is shown, since the ends of the CDR3 on it are uncertain; the CDR3 is the one TCRdb lists. This sequence joins TRBV28 and TRBJ1-6. With termini counted, the CDR3 has 13 amino acids. Germline V gene lookup returns CDR1 MDHEN and CDR2 SYDVKM. The CDR3 is CASSSSVNSPLHF.

The chain is built from TRBV28 and TRBJ1-2; D is unresolved. Germline CDR1 reads MDHEN; CDR2 reads SYDVKM. The CDR3 is made up of 14 amino acids. Trimming left V 4 bases short and J 4 bases short, with 13 bases between. The chain's CDR3 is CASSSQTEIYGYTF. The CDR3 DNA reads TGTGCCAGCAGTTCCCAAACAGAGATCTATGGCTACACCTTC.

The chain is built from TRBV30 and TRBJ1-1; 7 bases are shared with TRBD1. The CDR3 totals 14 residues. CDR1 is GTSNPN, CDR2 SVGIG, per germline (reference sequence). V lost 2 bases to trimming and J lost 0 bases; unmatched junction nucleotides: 3. CDR3 region: CAWSRGTVNTEAFF. The CDR3 nucleotides are TGTGCCTGGAGTAGGGGGACAGTGAACACTGAAGCTTTCTTT.

This clone was seen a single time. The rearrangement uses TRBV30 and TRBJ1-4; 9 positions match TRBD1. The J segment lost 8 bases and the V segment lost 5 bases, leaving 24 bases of the junction unmatched. Germline V CDR1 and CDR2: GTSNPN, SVGIG (reference sequence). The CDR3 is made up of 19 amino acids. The CDR3, as DNA: TGTGCCTGGGGCCGAAGCGCAACCGGGACAGGGCTCGAGCGGGAAAAACTGTTTTTT. Translation: CAWGRSATGTGLEREKLFF.

The chain carries TRBV6-6 and TRBJ2-1; 12 bases map to TRBD2. Germline V gene sequence: CDR1 MNHNY, CDR2 SVGAGI (reference sequence). The CDR3 has 14 residues. The J segment lost 6 bases and the V segment lost 7 bases, leaving 4 bases of the junction unmatched. The CDR3 coding sequence is TGTGCCAGCACCCTAGCGGGAGGGTTCAATGAGCAGTTCTTC. As protein: CASTLAGGFNEQFF.

This clone turned up a few times. The genes are TRBV13 and TRBJ1-5; D is ambiguous. The CDR3 consists of 14 residues. Germline CDR1 is PRHDT and CDR2 is FYEKMQ (reference sequence). V was clipped by 3 bases and J by 7 bases, with 13 bases between them. CDR3 DNA: TGTGCCAGCAGCTTCGGCAGTAGGCACCAGCCCCAGCATTTT. Protein sequence: CASSFGSRHQPQHF.

The chain recombines TRBV2 with TRBJ1-4; D might be TRBD1 (5 bases). Trimming removed 3 bases from V and 5 bases from J, with 10 bases in between. This CDR3 region has 14 residues. Per the germline V gene, CDR1 is SNHLY and CDR2 is FYNNEI. This CDR3 is CASSEGPRNEKLFF. The CDR3 nucleotides are TGTGCCAGCAGTGAGGGACCCCGGAATGAAAAACTGTTTTTT. The full variable domain, completed using reference TRBV2 and TRBJ1-4, is EPEVTQTPSHQVTQMGQEVILRCVPISNHLYFYWYRQILGQKVEFLVSFYNNEISEKSEIFDDQFSVERPDGSNFTLKIRSTKLEDSAMYFCASSEGPRNEKLFFGSGTQLSVL.

This clone was seen more than once but under ten times. This chain links TRBV19 with TRBJ2-1; possibly TRBD2 for D (6 bases). Germline V CDR1 and CDR2: LNHDA, SQIVND (reference sequence). V lost 7 bases and J 4 bases, leaving 17 bases between the germline ends. The CDR3 runs 15 residues. The CDR3 DNA reads as TGTGCCAGTAATATCGGTCTGGGACTGTACAATGAGCAGTTCTTC. This translates into CASNIGLGLYNEQFF.

The chain has TRBV6-5 and TRBJ1-2, with TRBD1 matching 9 bases. The CDR3 spans 14 residues. The germline V gene encodes CDR1 MNHEY and CDR2 SVGAGI. V was pared by 6 bases and J by 2 bases, with 4 bases of the junction left unmatched. CDR3: CASSRDRVNYGYTF. CDR3 bases: TGTGCCAGCAGCCGGGACAGGGTGAACTATGGCTACACCTTC.

The CDR3 here is CASSPSASGRAYEQYF. DNA of the CDR3: TGTGCCAGCAGCCCCTCCGCTAGCGGGAGGGCCTACGAGCAGTACTTC. The chain couples TRBV9 to TRBJ2-7, with TRBD2 matching over 12 bases. The CDR3 runs 16 residues. Losses at the gene ends were 4 bases for V and 2 bases for J; bases not matched to a gene: 7. Germline CDR1 is SGDLS and CDR2 is YYNGEE.

This sequence joins TRBV5-6 and TRBJ2-7; 13 bases match TRBD2. Germline-derived CDR1 and CDR2 are SGHDT and YYEEEE. The CDR3 length is 14 residues. V gave up 5 bases and J gave up 9 bases; unmatched junction bases: 8. The CDR3 loop reads CASSLGLAGELQYF. The CDR3 DNA is TGTGCCAGCAGTCTCGGACTAGCGGGGGAGTTGCAGTACTTC.

This clone was observed at least ten times. This chain connects TRBV6-5 to TRBJ1-2; TRBD1 agrees at 8 bases. CDR1 MNHEY and CDR2 SVGAGI come from the germline V gene. Unmatched junction bases numbered 2, after V lost 0 bases and J lost 8 bases. The CDR3 has 13 residues. CDR3 residues: CASSYSQGAGYTF. The CDR3 DNA reads TGTGCCAGCAGTTACTCGCAGGGGGCGGGCTACACCTTC.

The chain uses TRBV7-8 and TRBJ2-5; 7 bases fit TRBD2. This CDR3 region has 14 residues. V was pared by 5 bases and J by 11 bases, with 14 bases of the junction left unmatched. Germline V lookup: CDR1 SGHVS, CDR2 FQNEAQ. Here the CDR3 reads CASSKPSSGHSQYF. The CDR3 DNA is TGTGCCAGCAGCAAACCCTCTAGCGGCCATTCTCAGTACTTC. Combining the CDR3 with reference TRBV7-8 and TRBJ2-5 gives the whole variable domain GAGVSQSPRYKVAKRGQDVALRCDPISGHVSLFWYQQALGQGPEFLTYFQNEAQLDKSGLPSDRFFAERPEGSVSTLKIQRTQQEDSAVYLCASSKPSSGHSQYFGPGTRLLVL.

CDR3: CSVPGFGTYEQYF. CDR3 coding DNA: TGCAGCGTTCCGGGGTTCGGGACCTACGAGCAGTACTTC. V usage is TRBV29-1 and J usage is TRBJ2-7; D perhaps matches TRBD2 (5 bases). The CDR3 totals 13 residues. Trimming cost V 5 bases and J 2 bases, with 13 bases left between them. Germline loops: CDR1 SQVTM, CDR2 ANQGSEA.

This clone was picked up a small number of times. The chain uses TRBV27 and TRBJ2-7; possibly TRBD2 for D (5 bases). Deletions cut 3 bases from V and 5 bases from J, with 20 bases between. CDR3 length equals 16 residues. CDR1 is MNHEY and CDR2 is SMNVEV in the germline V gene (reference sequence). The CDR3 spells CASSFEGTLARDEQYF. CDR3 DNA sequence: TGTGCCAGCAGTTTCGAGGGCACCTTGGCGAGAGACGAGCAGTACTTC.

J is TRBJ2-2 and V is TRBV28; 8 bases line up with TRBD1. CDR3 length: 14 amino acids. Germline CDR1 reads MDHEN; CDR2 reads SYDVKM. V was pared by 6 bases and J by 2 bases, with 2 bases of the junction left unmatched. CDR3 in DNA: TGTGCCAGCAGACAGGGGGGTAACACCGGGGAGCTGTTTTTT. Amino acids: CASRQGGNTGELFF.

V usage is TRBV27 and J usage is TRBJ2-5, with 12 nucleotides matching TRBD2. The V and J ends lost 4 bases and 6 bases, in that order; junction bases with no gene match: 6. The CDR3 loop spans 15 amino acids. In germline, CDR1 is MNHEY, CDR2 SMNVEV (reference sequence). CDR3 sequence (DNA): TGTGCCAGCAGTTCCCGGACTAGCGGGAAAAAGACCCAGTACTTC. As protein: CASSSRTSGKKTQYF.

To note about this clone: The junction shows a germline mismatch at one end, possibly a read error. The V call is TRBV28, the J call TRBJ1-5; tentative D call: TRBD1 (6 bases). Germline CDR1 is MDHEN and CDR2 is SYDVKM. CDR3 length: 14 residues. This chain's CDR3 is CASGLTAGDQPQHF. Here the CDR3 DNA reads TGTGCCAGCGGTTTGACAGCAGGGGATCAGCCCCAGCATTTT. Full variable domain (remainder filled in from reference TRBV28 and TRBJ1-5): DVKVTQSSRYLVKRTGEKVFLECVQDMDHENMFWYRQDPGLGLRLIYFSYDVKMKEKGDIPEGYSVSREKKERFSLILESASTNQTSMYLCASGLTAGDQPQHFGDGTRLSIL.

This clone was detected only a few times. The V call is TRBV5-1, the J call TRBJ1-2, with TRBD1 as a possible D gene (5 bases). Germline CDR1 and CDR2: SGHRS and YFSETQ. The CDR3 spans 13 residues. V was cut by 0 bases and J by 6 bases, with 9 bases left in between. CDR3 in DNA: TGCGCCAGCAGCTTGGCAGGGCGAAATGGCTACACCTTC. It specifies CASSLAGRNGYTF. Filled out from reference TRBV5-1 and TRBJ1-2, the complete variable domain reads KAGVTQTPRYLIKTRGQQVTLSCSPISGHRSVSWYQQTPGQGLQFLFEYFSETQRNKGNFPGRFSGRQFSNSRSEMNVSTLELGDSALYLCASSLAGRNGYTFGSGTRLTVV.

The chain has TRBV29-1 and TRBJ1-1; weak D call: TRBD1 (5 bases). The CDR3 has 13 residues. Germline assignment: CDR1 SQVTM and CDR2 ANQGSEA. The ends were cut back, 4 bases at V and 0 bases at J, with 9 bases in the middle. CDR3: CSVAKTVNTEAFF. In nucleotides, the CDR3 is TGCAGCGTTGCAAAGACAGTGAACACTGAAGCTTTCTTT.

The chain employs TRBV2 and TRBJ2-2; D remains ambiguous. Trimming removed 7 bases from V and 0 bases from J, with 9 bases in between. Germline V gives CDR1 SNHLY, CDR2 FYNNEI. The CDR3 runs to 14 residues. Here the CDR3 DNA reads TGTGCCAGCATCCTCTATCCGAACACCGGGGAGCTGTTTTTT. Protein sequence: CASILYPNTGELFF.

The rearrangement links TRBV28 to TRBJ2-1; possibly TRBD2 for D (6 bases). The CDR3 contains 15 residues. The germline V gene has CDR1 MDHEN and CDR2 SYDVKM. The germline V and J ends were trimmed by 3 bases and 0 bases, with 9 bases remaining between them. The CDR3 loop is CASSFVGGSYNEQFF. DNA of the CDR3: TGTGCCAGCAGTTTCGTGGGGGGCTCCTACAATGAGCAGTTCTTC.

The chain couples TRBV11-3 to TRBJ2-1, with 16 nucleotides matching TRBD2. The CDR3 has 18 amino acids. The germline CDR1 and CDR2 sequences are SGHNT and YENEEA. Losses at the gene ends were 5 bases for V and 4 bases for J; bases not matched to a gene: 8. The CDR3 here is CASSIGTSGRETYNEQFF. The CDR3 region has the DNA TGTGCCAGCAGCATCGGGACTAGCGGGAGGGAGACGTACAATGAGCAGTTCTTC.

V is TRBV28 and J is TRBJ2-7; maybe TRBD2 (5 bases). The CDR3 totals 13 residues. The V gene's germline CDR1 is MDHEN and CDR2 SYDVKM. The V end was cut by 8 bases, the J end by 2 bases, with 13 bases between. CDR3 DNA: TGTGCCAGCGGATCCGGCGGGCCCTACGAGCAGTACTTC. Residues: CASGSGGPYEQYF.

The CDR3, as DNA: TGTGCCAGCACCCTCATCTCCTACGAGCAGTACTTC. Translated, it gives CASTLISYEQYF. The chain links TRBV2 to TRBJ2-7; D not resolved. Trimming removed 7 bases from V and 0 bases from J, with 7 bases in between. Germline values: CDR1 SNHLY, CDR2 FYNNEI. CDR3 length equals 12 residues.

The gene calls are TRBV6-5 and TRBJ2-7; D could derive from TRBD1 or TRBD2 (5 bases each). Trimming removed 4 bases from V and 3 bases from J, with 16 bases in between. Germline loops: CDR1 MNHEY, CDR2 SVGAGI. This CDR3 comprises 15 residues. This chain's CDR3 is CASSSSGTVNYEQYF. Here the CDR3 DNA reads TGTGCCAGCAGTTCTTCCGGGACGGTTAACTACGAGCAGTACTTC.